The 9 T cell receptor beta chains presented below share a single source sample, sequenced in a study of identical twins. TCRdb re-derived calls from the 5' RACE reads in MiXCR, one entry per CDR3 protein. The sample contains roughly 570,000 distinct CDR3 sequences, just under 10% of which appear only once. The sample also formed part of further work on yellow fever vaccine responses in identical twins.

The sample comprised PBMCs. The receptors were gathered from a young woman in good health.

This clonotype was seen at least ten times. The chain has TRBV12-3 or TRBV12-4 and TRBJ2-1; D is tentatively TRBD1 or TRBD2 (5 bases each). This CDR3 is built from 15 residues. V was clipped by 5 bases and J by 7 bases, with 18 bases between them. CDR3: CASSPGTGSRNEQFF. CDR3 coding DNA: TGTGCCAGCAGTCCGGGAACAGGTTCTCGGAATGAGCAGTTCTTC.

This clonotype was observed a few times. CDR3 amino acids: CSGTGPSYNEQFF. The DNA for the CDR3 is TGCAGCGGGACAGGTCCCTCCTACAATGAGCAGTTCTTC. The rearrangement uses TRBV29-1 and TRBJ2-1; 7 positions match TRBD1. V lost 7 bases, J lost 0 bases, and 3 bases stayed unmatched. The CDR3 contains 13 residues. The germline V gene has CDR1 SQVTM and CDR2 ANQGSEA.

This clonotype was counted at least ten times. The V gene is TRBV5-1, the J gene TRBJ1-3; D not certain. The V end lost 1 base, the J end lost 0 bases, and 5 bases lay between the germline ends. The CDR3 spans 14 residues. Germline lookup yields CDR1 SGHRS and CDR2 YFSETQ. The CDR3 nucleotides are TGCGCCAGCAGCTTGATGGACTCTGGAAACACCATATATTTT. This codes for CASSLMDSGNTIYF. Filled out from reference TRBV5-1 and TRBJ1-3, the complete variable domain reads KAGVTQTPRYLIKTRGQQVTLSCSPISGHRSVSWYQQTPGQGLQFLFEYFSETQRNKGNFPGRFSGRQFSNSRSEMNVSTLELGDSALYLCASSLMDSGNTIYFGEGSWLTVV.

This clonotype was recorded a few times. The chain uses TRBV12-3 or TRBV12-4 and TRBJ2-2, with 14 nucleotides matching TRBD2. J was trimmed by 7 bases and V by 5 bases; bases with no gene match: 9. The CDR3 totals 17 residues. DNA for the CDR3: TGTGCCAGCAGTCCCCGTGGACTAGCGGGAGGTGTCGGGGAGCTGTTTTTT. Protein product: CASSPRGLAGGVGELFF.

Only a few counts were recorded for this clonotype. CDR3 loop: CASSLVLSGWGGNTEAFF. CDR3 nucleotide sequence: TGTGCCAGCAGCTTAGTTTTAAGTGGATGGGGTGGAAACACTGAAGCTTTCTTT. The V call is TRBV11-2, the J call TRBJ1-1; D gene ambiguous. Looked up from germline, CDR1 is SGHAT and CDR2 is FQNNGV. V was pared by 1 base and J by 2 bases, with 20 bases between. The CDR3 loop spans 18 amino acids.

This clonotype was seen ten or more times. The V and J genes are TRBV5-5 and TRBJ2-7; the match to TRBD1 covers 9 bases. This CDR3 spans 15 amino acids. V dropped 3 bases and J dropped 3; count of bases not matched to a gene: 7. Germline loops: CDR1 SGHKS, CDR2 YYEKEE (reference sequence). Written as DNA, the CDR3 is TGTGCCAGCAGCTACGGGGGGACAGGGTTCTACGAGCAGTACTTC. This gives the protein CASSYGGTGFYEQYF.

This clonotype was recorded a few times. The V gene is TRBV15, the J gene TRBJ1-1; a possible D gene is TRBD1 (5 bases). From germline, CDR1 is LNHNV and CDR2 YYDKDF (reference sequence). This CDR3 has 15 amino acids. Trimming cost V 3 bases and J 6 bases, with 17 bases left between them. The CDR3 sequence is CATSRAGQAQAEAFF. As DNA, the CDR3 is TGTGCCACCAGCAGGGCCGGACAAGCTCAGGCTGAAGCTTTCTTT.

The rearrangement links TRBV4-3 to TRBJ2-2; maybe TRBD2 (6 bases). The CDR3 is 14 residues long. CDR1 is LGHNA, CDR2 YSLEER, per germline. V lost 4 bases to trimming and J lost 6 bases, with 12 bases between them. The DNA of the CDR3 is TGCGCCAGCAGCCGCCGGGGGAGCGCCGGGGAGCTGTTTTTT. It is translated as CASSRRGSAGELFF.

The genes are TRBV10-3 and TRBJ1-5; D is unclear. Trimming pared 2 bases from V and 5 bases from J, leaving 7 bases between. Germline V gene data show CDR1 as ENHRY and CDR2 as SYGVKD. This CDR3 comprises 13 residues. The CDR3: CAISEGRDQPQHF. The CDR3 DNA sequence: TGTGCCATCAGTGAGGGACGGGATCAGCCCCAGCATTTT.